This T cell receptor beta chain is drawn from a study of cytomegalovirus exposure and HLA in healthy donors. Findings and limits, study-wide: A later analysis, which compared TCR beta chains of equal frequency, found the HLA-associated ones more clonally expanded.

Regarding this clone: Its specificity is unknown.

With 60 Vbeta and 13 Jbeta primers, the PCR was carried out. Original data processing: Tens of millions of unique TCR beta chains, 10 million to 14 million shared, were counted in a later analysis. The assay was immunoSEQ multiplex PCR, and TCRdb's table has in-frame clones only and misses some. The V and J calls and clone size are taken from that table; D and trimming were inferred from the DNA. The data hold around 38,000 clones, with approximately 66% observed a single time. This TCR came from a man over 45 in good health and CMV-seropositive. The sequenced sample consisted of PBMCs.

This chain's CDR3 is CASRTGGPGDTQYF. The CDR3 DNA is TGTGCCAGCAGGACGGGGGGCCCGGGGGATACGCAGTATTTT. The V and J genes are TRBV6-5 and TRBJ2-3, with D maybe TRBD2 (7 bases). This CDR3 is 14 amino acids long. V dropped 6 bases and J dropped 6 bases, with 16 bases sitting between them. Germline V gene lookup returns CDR1 MNHEY and CDR2 SVGAGI.